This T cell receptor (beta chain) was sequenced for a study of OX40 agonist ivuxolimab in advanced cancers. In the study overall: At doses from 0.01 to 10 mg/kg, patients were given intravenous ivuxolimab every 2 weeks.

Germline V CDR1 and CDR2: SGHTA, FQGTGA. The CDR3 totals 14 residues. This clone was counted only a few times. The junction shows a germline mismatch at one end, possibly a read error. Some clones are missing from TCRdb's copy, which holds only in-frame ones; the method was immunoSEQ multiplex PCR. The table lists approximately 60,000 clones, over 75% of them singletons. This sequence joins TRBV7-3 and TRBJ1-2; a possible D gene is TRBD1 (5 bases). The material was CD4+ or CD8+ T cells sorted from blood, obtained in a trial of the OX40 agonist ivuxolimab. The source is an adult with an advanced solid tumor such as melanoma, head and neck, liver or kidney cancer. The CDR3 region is CASSLTGESSGYTF. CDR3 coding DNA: TGTGCCAGCAGCCTAACGGGGGAATCAAGTGGCTACACCTTC.